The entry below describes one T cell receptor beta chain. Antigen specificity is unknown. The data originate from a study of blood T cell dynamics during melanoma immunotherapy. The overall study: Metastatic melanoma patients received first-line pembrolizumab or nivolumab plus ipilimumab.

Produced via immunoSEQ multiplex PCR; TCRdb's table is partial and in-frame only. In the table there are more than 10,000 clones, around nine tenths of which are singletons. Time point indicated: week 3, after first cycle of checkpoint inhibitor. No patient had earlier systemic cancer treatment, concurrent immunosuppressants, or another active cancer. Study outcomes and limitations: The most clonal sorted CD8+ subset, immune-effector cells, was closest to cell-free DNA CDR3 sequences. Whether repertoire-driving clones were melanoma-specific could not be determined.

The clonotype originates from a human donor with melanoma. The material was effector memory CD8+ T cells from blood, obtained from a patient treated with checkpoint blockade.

In nucleotides, the CDR3 is TGTGCCAGCAGTTTATCGATTAGGAACACCGGGGAGCTGTTTTTT. The encoded protein is CASSLSIRNTGELFF. The chain is built from TRBV27 and TRBJ2-2; D call uncertain. The CDR3 extends over 15 amino acids. Germline-derived CDR1 and CDR2 are MNHEY and SMNVEV (reference sequence). Trimming left V 0 bases short and J 1 base short, with 6 bases between.